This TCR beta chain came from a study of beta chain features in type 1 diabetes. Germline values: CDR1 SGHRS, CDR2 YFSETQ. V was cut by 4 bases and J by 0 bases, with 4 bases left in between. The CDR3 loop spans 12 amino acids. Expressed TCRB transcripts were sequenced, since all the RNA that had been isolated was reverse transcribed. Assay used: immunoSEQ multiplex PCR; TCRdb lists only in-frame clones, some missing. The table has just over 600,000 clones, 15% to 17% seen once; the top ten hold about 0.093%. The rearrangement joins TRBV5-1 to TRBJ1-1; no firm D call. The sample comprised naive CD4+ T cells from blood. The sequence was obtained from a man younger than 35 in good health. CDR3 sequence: CASSLLNTEAFF. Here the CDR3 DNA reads TGCGCCAGCAGCCTACTGAACACTGAAGCTTTCTTT.